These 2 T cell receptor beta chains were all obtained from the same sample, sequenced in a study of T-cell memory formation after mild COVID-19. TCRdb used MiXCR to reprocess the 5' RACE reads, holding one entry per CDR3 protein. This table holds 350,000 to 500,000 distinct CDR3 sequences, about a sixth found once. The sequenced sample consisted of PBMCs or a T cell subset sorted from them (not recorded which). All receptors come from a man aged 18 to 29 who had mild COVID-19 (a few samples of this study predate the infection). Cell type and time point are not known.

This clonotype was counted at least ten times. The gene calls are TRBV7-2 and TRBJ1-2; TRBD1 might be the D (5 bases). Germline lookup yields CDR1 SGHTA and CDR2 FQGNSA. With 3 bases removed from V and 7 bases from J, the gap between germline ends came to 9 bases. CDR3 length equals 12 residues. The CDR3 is CASSFVGGGYTF. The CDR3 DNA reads TGTGCCAGCAGCTTTGTGGGGGGTGGCTACACCTTC. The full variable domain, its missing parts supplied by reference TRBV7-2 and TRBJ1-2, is GAGVSQSPSNKVTEKGKDVELRCDPISGHTALYWYRQSLGQGLEFLIYFQGNSAPDKSGLPSDRFSAERTGGSVSTLTIQRTQQEDSAVYLCASSFVGGGYTFGSGTRLTVV.

The CDR3 DNA sequence: TGTGCCGGGGGCACCACAGGCCATGGGTACAATGAGCAGTTCTTC. Translating gives CAGGTTGHGYNEQFF. The J gene is TRBJ2-1, the V gene TRBV28, with D tentatively TRBD1 (6 bases). Germline loops: CDR1 MDHEN, CDR2 SYDVKM. This CDR3 comprises 15 residues. The V end was cut by 11 bases, the J end by 4 bases, with 21 bases between.